The rows below give T cell receptor beta chains drawn from one sample of a study of CD8+CD57+ T cells in acquired aplastic anemia. Using its own MiXCR run on the reads, TCRdb lists one record per CDR3 protein. The table lists under 250,000 distinct CDR3 sequences, around 46% of them singletons. Sequences were obtained from sorted CD4+, CD8+, or CD8+CD57+ T cells (not recorded which) from PBMCs. These receptors all stem from a human donor with aplastic anemia. Each CDR3 is given with its conserved first and last residue. The D gene is left open where the match is weak. Size is stated for part of the rows, as once, few or many counts, or as a class when the clone is expanded.

CDR3: CASSLGGGQGSRDEQYF
DNA: TGTGCCAGCAGCTTAGGCGGGGGACAGGGAAGCCGCGACGAGCAGTACTTC
J: TRBJ2-7
V: TRBV7-9
size: -
D: TRBD1

CDR3: CASSLPLVMVAGARSGELFF
DNA: TGTGCCAGCAGCTTACCCCTCGTTATGGTAGCGGGGGCAAGGTCCGGGGAGCTGTTTTTT
J: TRBJ2-2
V: TRBV7-2
size: many
D: TRBD2

CDR3: CASSFVDRGFTEAFF
DNA: TGTGCCAGCAGCTTCGTCGACAGGGGTTTTACTGAAGCTTTCTTT
J: TRBJ1-1
V: TRBV7-9
size: many
D: TRBD1

CDR3: CASSSLRGSHGYTF
DNA: TGTGCCAGCAGTTCTCTCAGGGGATCACATGGCTACACCTTC
J: TRBJ1-2
V: TRBV7-2
size: -
D: -

CDR3: CASSFTGTGNTEAFF
DNA: TGCGCCAGCAGCTTTACAGGGACAGGGAACACTGAAGCTTTCTTT
J: TRBJ1-1
V: TRBV5-1
size: -
D: TRBD1

CDR3: CATLGQGNSLSSGNTIYF
DNA: TGTGCCACCCTCGGACAGGGCAATTCTCTAAGCTCTGGAAACACCATATATTTT
J: TRBJ1-3
V: TRBV10-3
size: -
D: TRBD1

CDR3: CASSPWTGDYGYTF
DNA: TGTGCCAGCAGCCCATGGACAGGGGACTATGGCTACACCTTC
J: TRBJ1-2
V: TRBV7-9
size: -
D: TRBD1

CDR3: CASSRGGSSYEQYF
DNA: TGCGCCAGCAGTCGGGGGGGGTCGAGCTACGAGCAGTACTTC
J: TRBJ2-7
V: TRBV10-3
size: -
D: TRBD2

CDR3: CASSFSGQETQYF
DNA: TGTGCCAGCAGCTTTAGCGGTCAAGAGACCCAGTACTTC
J: TRBJ2-5
V: TRBV7-9
size: -
D: -

CDR3: CSAQRGAKTQYF
DNA: TGCAGTGCCCAACGGGGGGCTAAGACCCAGTACTTC
J: TRBJ2-5
V: TRBV20-1
size: -
D: -

CDR3: CASSFTGSTEAFF
DNA: TGTGCCAGCAGCTTCACAGGGTCAACTGAAGCTTTCTTT
J: TRBJ1-1
V: TRBV7-8
size: -
D: -

CDR3: CASSPGQGAIARSYNEQFF
DNA: TGTGCCAGCAGTCCGGGACAGGGTGCAATCGCCCGCTCCTACAATGAGCAGTTCTTC
J: TRBJ2-1
V: TRBV12-3/TRBV12-4
size: -
D: TRBD1

CDR3: CASSLRDRAYNEQFF
DNA: TGTGCCAGCAGCCTCCGGGACAGGGCCTACAATGAGCAGTTCTTC
J: TRBJ2-1
V: TRBV7-9
size: many
D: TRBD1

CDR3: CASSESQPGQGDGYTF
DNA: TGTGCCAGCAGTGAATCCCAACCGGGACAGGGTGATGGCTACACCTTC
J: TRBJ1-2
V: TRBV6-4
size: few
D: TRBD1

CDR3: CASSGTGDNEQFF
DNA: TGCGCCAGCAGCGGGACAGGTGACAATGAGCAGTTCTTC
J: TRBJ2-1
V: TRBV5-1
size: -
D: TRBD1

CDR3: CASSSSQGHTEAFF
DNA: TGCGCCAGCAGCTCGTCACAGGGTCACACTGAAGCTTTCTTT
J: TRBJ1-1
V: TRBV5-1
size: -
D: -

CDR3: CASSDGVDYGYTF
DNA: TGTGCCAGCAGTGATGGGGTCGACTATGGCTACACCTTC
J: TRBJ1-2
V: TRBV27
size: many
D: -

CDR3: CASRAAPNQPQHF
DNA: TGTGCCAGCCGGGCAGCACCTAATCAGCCCCAGCATTTT
J: TRBJ1-5
V: TRBV27
size: -
D: -

CDR3: CAIRRDRGQVDEQYF
DNA: TGTGCCATCAGACGGGACAGGGGGCAAGTCGACGAGCAGTACTTC
J: TRBJ2-7
V: TRBV10-3
size: few
D: TRBD1

CDR3: CASSAGRTNYGYTF
DNA: TGTGCCAGCAGCGCGGGACGGACTAACTATGGCTACACCTTC
J: TRBJ1-2
V: TRBV9
size: -
D: -

CDR3: CASTARSGDRETQYF
DNA: TGTGCCAGCACGGCAAGATCCGGGGATCGTGAGACCCAGTACTTC
J: TRBJ2-5
V: TRBV2
size: -
D: -

CDR3: CASSLGYTF
DNA: TGTGCCAGCAGCTTGGGCTATACCTTC
J: TRBJ1-2
V: TRBV7-2
size: -
D: -

CDR3: CASSLLAGALSYEQYF
DNA: TGTGCCAGCAGCTTACTAGCGGGGGCGCTTTCCTACGAGCAGTACTTC
J: TRBJ2-7
V: TRBV7-8
size: -
D: TRBD2

CDR3: CASSLVAAGRVSNQPQHF
DNA: TGTGCCAGCAGCTTAGTTGCTGCGGGAAGGGTTAGCAATCAGCCCCAGCATTTT
J: TRBJ1-5
V: TRBV7-6
size: -
D: -

CDR3: CASSLTAEETQYF
DNA: TGTGCCAGCAGTTTAACAGCGGAAGAGACCCAGTACTTC
J: TRBJ2-5
V: TRBV28
size: many
D: -

CDR3: CASTVGTGGYEQYF
DNA: TGTGCCAGCACTGTCGGGACAGGCGGGTACGAGCAGTACTTC
J: TRBJ2-7
V: TRBV2
size: -
D: TRBD1

CDR3: CASSLAGRSTDTQYF
DNA: TGTGCCAGCAGTTTAGCGGGACGAAGCACAGATACGCAGTATTTT
J: TRBJ2-3
V: TRBV27
size: few
D: -

CDR3: CASKDNGSPLHF
DNA: TGTGCCAGCAAGGATAACGGTTCACCCCTCCACTTT
J: TRBJ1-6
V: TRBV12-3/TRBV12-4
size: -
D: -